This T cell receptor (beta chain) was sequenced for a study of cytomegalovirus exposure and HLA in healthy donors. V lost 10 bases, J lost 3 bases, and 8 bases stayed unmatched. There are 13 residues in the CDR3. CDR1 and CDR2 (germline): MNHEY, SVGAGI. Generated by immunoSEQ multiplex PCR, the TCRdb table keeps only in-frame clones and is missing some. The sample consists of some 84,000 clones, approximately 91% of them appearing once. As for this clone: What it binds is unknown.

Whole-study results and caveats: The authors enumerated some 170 TCR beta chains as linked to cytomegalovirus.

Specimen: PBMCs. The source is a man aged 25 to 40 in good health and CMV-seronegative. This chain joins TRBV6-5 and TRBJ2-7; the match to TRBD2 covers 8 bases. CDR3 bases: TGTGCCACCCGAGCGGGAGCCCTCTACGAGCAGTACTTC. Its protein is CATRAGALYEQYF.